Shown below are 21 T cell receptor beta chains from a single sample sequenced in a study of tumor and adjacent non-tumor tissue in lung cancer. The template was RNA from unsorted bulk tissue. This non-tumor lung sample came from over 3 cm beyond the tumor edge. TCRbeta libraries were built with three rounds of nested PCR, modified from ARM-PCR. Using its own MiXCR run on the multiplex PCR reads, TCRdb lists one record per CDR3 protein. The sample yields 48,000 or so distinct CDR3 sequences, around 60% seen once. The sequenced material came from distant non-tumor lung tissue. The origin of the receptors is a woman in her 70s with non-small cell lung cancer.

A remark on this clonotype: One base away lies a much larger clone, so this may be a sequencing read error. This chain uses TRBV5-5 with TRBJ1-5; D unclear. This CDR3 comprises 16 residues. Germline loops: CDR1 SGHKS, CDR2 YYEKEE (reference sequence). The CDR3 loop is CVSSPYGDISNQPQHF. The CDR3 DNA reads TGTGTCAGCAGCCCCTATGGGGATATTAGCAATCAGCCCCAGCATTTT. Filled out from reference TRBV5-5 and TRBJ1-5, the complete variable domain reads DAGVTQSPTHLIKTRGQQVTLRCSPISGHKSVSWYQQVLGQGPQFIFQYYEKEERGRGNFPDRFSARQFPNYSSELNVNALLLGDSALYLCVSSPYGDISNQPQHFGDGTRLSIL.

In the case of this clonotype: A read error may produce the germline difference seen at one junction end. CDR3 coding DNA: TGCGTCAGCAGCTTGGAAGGACAGGCGAGCTCCTACGAGCAGTACTTC. Translation: CVSSLEGQASSYEQYF. The chain is built from TRBV5-1 and TRBJ2-7; 7 nucleotides align to TRBD1. The CDR3 totals 16 residues. Germline-derived CDR1 and CDR2 are SGHRS and YFSETQ.

On this clonotype: A junction end diverges from the germline sequence, so it may reflect a read error. The CDR3 coding sequence is TGCAGTGCCCTACCCCTCGCGCTGGATCAGCAATTCTTC. It is translated as CSALPLALDQQFF. The gene calls are TRBV20-1 and TRBJ2-1; D is unclear. Per the germline V gene, CDR1 is DFQATT and CDR2 is SNEGSKA (reference sequence). This CDR3 has 13 amino acids.

Points on this clonotype: Possible read error: a much larger clone is one base away. J is TRBJ1-2 and V is TRBV24-1; unclear D gene. The CDR3 runs to 14 residues. Germline assignment: CDR1 KGHDR and CDR2 SFDVKD. In DNA form, the CDR3 reads TGTGCCACCAGTGACCCCGGGTTACGTTATGGCTACGCCTTC. This gives the protein CATSDPGLRYGYAF.

In the case of this clonotype: Compared with germline, one end of the junction differs, possibly owing to a read error. This chain connects TRBV29-1 to TRBJ2-3; 8 bases line up with TRBD1. The CDR3 covers 15 residues. The germline gives CDR1 SQVTM, CDR2 ANQGSEA. The DNA for the CDR3 is TGCACCGTCACTTACGGGACAGGCAACACAGATACCCAGTATTTT. It specifies CTVTYGTGNTDTQYF.

Concerning this clonotype: This is likely a read error, given that the CDR3 carries no conserved phenylalanine or tryptophan at its end. The chain employs TRBV10-3 and TRBJ2-1, with 7 bases matching TRBD2. The germline V gene has CDR1 ENHRY and CDR2 SYGVKD. The CDR3 runs 19 residues. V was pared by 8 bases and J by 0 bases, with 19 bases of the junction left unmatched. CDR3 region: CAISTKVTSRWSSYNEQFI. The CDR3 region has the DNA TGTGCCATCTCGACAAAGGTGACTAGCAGATGGAGCTCCTACAATGAGCAGTTCATC.

To note about this clonotype: A junction boundary mismatches the germline segment, possibly from a read error. The chain employs TRBV12-3 or TRBV12-4 and TRBJ1-5; D might be TRBD1 (5 bases). The CDR3 totals 15 residues. CDR3 region: CASSSGNSSNQPQHF. In nucleotides, the CDR3 is TGTGCTAGCAGTTCAGGGAACAGTAGCAATCAGCCCCAGCATTTT.

Comment on this clonotype: A junction end diverges from the germline sequence, so it may reflect a read error. J is TRBJ2-3 and V is TRBV10-2, with D unresolved. The length of the CDR3 is 14 residues. Germline V gives CDR1 WSHSY, CDR2 SAAADI. Written as DNA, the CDR3 is TGCGTCAGCAGTGAGTCCTGGAGCACAGATACGCAGTATTTT. As protein: CVSSESWSTDTQYF.

The chain combines TRBV30 with TRBJ1-5; the D is unclear. Trimming shortened V by 1 base and J by 10 bases, and 17 bases separated the two germline ends. Germline V CDR1 and CDR2: GTSNPN, SVGIG (reference sequence). This CDR3 is 14 amino acids long. Written as DNA, the CDR3 is TGTGCCTGGAGTGAGTTTCTACTCGATCGACCCCAGCATTTT. The encoded protein is CAWSEFLLDRPQHF.

A remark on this clonotype: Without the conserved terminal phenylalanine or tryptophan, this CDR3 likely stems from a read error. The gene calls are TRBV29-1 and TRBJ2-3; a possible D gene is TRBD2 (6 bases). The germline V gene encodes CDR1 SQVTM and CDR2 ANQGSEA. The CDR3 sequence is 12 residues long. The CDR3 nucleotides read TGCGTCGTGGGACTCAGCACAGATACGCAGTATTCT. Its protein is CVVGLSTDTQYS.

Worth noting for this clonotype: One junction end disagrees with the germline gene, perhaps due to a read error. The CDR3 DNA reads as TGTGCCAGCAGCTTGGTATTACAGGGAAATTCACCCTTCCATTTT. Translation gives CASSLVLQGNSPFHF. The V gene is TRBV5-5, the J gene TRBJ1-6, with D maybe TRBD1 (6 bases). CDR3 length equals 15 residues. Per germline, CDR1 SGHKS and CDR2 YYEKEE (reference sequence).

A note on this clonotype: The CDR3 end shows no conserved phenylalanine or tryptophan, and so a read error is likely. This rearrangement joins TRBV7-9 to TRBJ2-1; D possibly corresponds to TRBD2 (5 bases). Germline V gene data show CDR1 as SEHNR and CDR2 as FQNEAQ (reference sequence). Trimming cost V 5 bases and J 8 bases, with 19 bases left between them. The CDR3 has 15 amino acids. The CDR3 DNA reads TGTGCCAGCAGCCCCGAGGGTAGCAAGGCCTATGAGCAGTTCTTA. It translates to CASSPEGSKAYEQFL.

Regarding this clonotype: Because it lacks the conserved phenylalanine or tryptophan at the end, this CDR3 is likely a read error. The chain has TRBV11-3 and TRBJ2-7; TRBD1 matches 9 bases. Germline CDR1 is SGHNT and CDR2 is YENEEA. The CDR3 has 14 residues. The CDR3 DNA follows: TGTGCTAGCAGCTTGGGGACAGGGAGCTACGAGCAGTACTTA. The encoded protein is CASSLGTGSYEQYL.

This clonotype was seen once. One end of the junction fails to match germline, which may point to a read error. The rearrangement links TRBV29-1 to TRBJ2-5; the D is unclear. CDR3 length equals 14 residues. CDR1 is SQVTM, CDR2 ANQGSEA, per germline. CDR3 amino acids: CNVAQGKGQETHYF. CDR3 DNA sequence: TGCAACGTCGCGCAAGGGAAAGGCCAAGAGACCCATTACTTC.

This chain connects TRBV28 to TRBJ1-5; D is undetermined. The ends were cut back, 4 bases at V and 6 bases at J, with 13 bases in the middle. CDR3 size: 14 residues. Germline-derived CDR1 and CDR2 are MDHEN and SYDVKM. The CDR3 bases are TGTGCCAGCAGTTCCCCCGTGGGGAGTCAGCCCCAGCATTTT. Translated, it gives CASSSPVGSQPQHF.

This clonotype was counted many times. The gene calls are TRBV20-1 and TRBJ1-1; D uncertain. The CDR3 runs 15 residues. Germline-derived CDR1 and CDR2 are DFQATT and SNEGSKA (reference sequence). V shed 5 bases and J shed 1 base, with 17 bases lying between them. CDR3 bases: TGCAGTGCTGCAAGAACCGGACGGAGGAACACTGAAGCTTTCTTT. Amino acids: CSAARTGRRNTEAFF.

In this sample, this clonotype turned up once. One junction end disagrees with the germline gene, perhaps due to a read error. The genes are TRBV11-1 and TRBJ2-3; 8 bases map to TRBD1. This CDR3 is built from 14 residues. Germline V CDR1 and CDR2: SGHAT, FQDESV (reference sequence). The CDR3 region has the DNA TGTGCTAGCAGCTTGGACAGGGAGACAGATACGCTGTATTTT. It translates to CASSLDRETDTLYF. The full variable domain, its missing parts supplied by reference TRBV11-1 and TRBJ2-3, is EAEVAQSPRYKITEKSQAVAFWCDPISGHATLYWYRQILGQGPELLVQFQDESVVDDSQLPKDRFSAERLKGVDSTLKIQPAELGDSAMYLCASSLDRETDTLYFGPGTRLTVL.

Comments on this clonotype: Given a much more abundant clone one base away, this may be a read error. The chain couples TRBV7-9 to TRBJ2-7; TRBD2 agrees at 7 bases. CDR1 is SEHNR and CDR2 is FQNEAQ in the germline V gene (reference sequence). This CDR3 is built from 14 residues. The trim removed 4 bases at V and 5 bases at J, leaving 8 bases unmatched. In nucleotides, the CDR3 is TGTGCCAGCAGCTCTGGACCAGCGGGGAACGAGCAGTACTTC. Protein: CASSSGPAGNEQYF.

The chain couples TRBV5-1 to TRBJ2-1; D gene unclear. With 6 bases removed from V and 0 bases from J, the gap between germline ends came to 13 bases. The CDR3 totals 15 residues. CDR1 and CDR2 (germline): SGHRS, YFSETQ. CDR3 nucleotide sequence: TGCGCCAGCACGAACAGTCTCGCCTCCTACAATGAGCAGTTCTTC. It codes for CASTNSLASYNEQFF.

This clonotype was counted at least ten times. The CDR3 DNA reads as TGCAGCGTGGAACAGACAGGGATCGGTGAGACCCAGTACTTC. Translated, it gives CSVEQTGIGETQYF. J is TRBJ2-5 and V is TRBV29-1; 7 bases fit TRBD1. CDR3 length: 14 residues. The trim removed 6 bases at V and 5 bases at J, leaving 12 bases unmatched. Germline V gene sequence: CDR1 SQVTM, CDR2 ANQGSEA.

Notes on this clonotype: A much larger clone lies a single base off, so this may be a read error. The chain carries TRBV7-9 and TRBJ1-1; 10 nucleotides agree with TRBD1. The CDR3 covers 14 residues. Germline values: CDR1 SEHNR, CDR2 FQNEAQ (reference sequence). Here the CDR3 reads CGSSLTGGGDEAFF. CDR3 coding DNA: TGTGGCAGCAGCTTGACAGGGGGCGGGGATGAAGCTTTCTTT.